These 3 T cell receptor beta chains originate from one sample sequenced in a study of neurological immune-mediated disorders. From the 5' RACE reads, TCRdb called clonotypes with MiXCR, one entry per CDR3 protein. The sample records roughly 67,000 distinct CDR3 sequences, approximately 4.2% being singletons. The sample was PBMCs. These receptors were taken from a man aged 45-65 years with multiple sclerosis.

This clonotype has ten or more counts. This rearrangement joins TRBV7-2 to TRBJ1-1; D possibly corresponds to TRBD1 (5 bases). V was clipped by 3 bases and J by 0 bases, with 8 bases between them. CDR1 is SGHTA, CDR2 FQGNSA, per germline. CDR3 size: 14 residues. The CDR3 spells CASSLGRVNTEAFF. In DNA, the CDR3 is TGTGCCAGCAGCTTGGGACGGGTGAACACTGAAGCTTTCTTT. Full variable domain (missing parts from reference TRBV7-2 and TRBJ1-1): GAGVSQSPSNKVTEKGKDVELRCDPISGHTALYWYRQSLGQGLEFLIYFQGNSAPDKSGLPSDRFSAERTGGSVSTLTIQRTQQEDSAVYLCASSLGRVNTEAFFGQGTRLTVV.

This clonotype was found a few times. V gene TRBV5-5 combines with J gene TRBJ1-5; 9 positions match TRBD1. The germline V gene has CDR1 SGHKS and CDR2 YYEKEE (reference sequence). Trimming at V came to 4 bases and at J to 1 base, leaving 9 bases not matched to a gene. This CDR3 region has 17 residues. The CDR3: CASSVDNRGLSNQPQHF. Here the CDR3 DNA reads TGTGCCAGCAGCGTAGACAACAGGGGGCTAAGCAATCAGCCCCAGCATTTT. Filled out from reference TRBV5-5 and TRBJ1-5, the complete variable domain reads DAGVTQSPTHLIKTRGQQVTLRCSPISGHKSVSWYQQVLGQGPQFIFQYYEKEERGRGNFPDRFSARQFPNYSSELNVNALLLGDSALYLCASSVDNRGLSNQPQHFGDGTRLSIL.

Ten or more counts support this clonotype. The chain carries TRBV10-3 and TRBJ2-2; D uncertain. The CDR3 runs 12 residues. Germline V gene sequence: CDR1 ENHRY, CDR2 SYGVKD. V was cut by 5 bases and J by 2 bases, with 3 bases left in between. CDR3 region: CAISRNTGELFF. In DNA form, the CDR3 reads TGTGCCATCAGTCGTAACACCGGGGAGCTGTTTTTT.